Below, one T cell receptor beta chain is given with its context. The record originates from a study of blood T cell repertoires in COVID-19. Study background: The study drew acute and convalescent COVID-19 samples from the United States, Italy and Spain.

CDR3 size: 12 residues. Methods used by the authors: Amplification of reference gene primers was used by the study to estimate nucleated cell counts. Sequenced by immunoSEQ multiplex PCR; TCRdb stores in-frame clones only, minus some. The V and J calls and clone size were taken over from that table, and D and trimming were inferred from the DNA. Of some 300,000 clones in the sample, roughly 89% were seen once. The sequencing sample was made of peripheral blood. The rearrangement links TRBV21-1 to TRBJ2-5; the listed D gene, TRBD2, was not tested against the DNA. TRBV21-1 is shown as a pseudogene. The TCR was taken from a woman in her 30s with COVID-19, enrolled during active disease. CDR3 nucleotide sequence: TGTGCCAGCAGCAAAGCCGGTATGGCCCAGTACTTC. Translated, it gives CASSKAGMAQYF.